The source of this T cell receptor beta chain is a study of blood T cell repertoires in COVID-19. Study in general: COVID-19 samples, acute and convalescent, were from the United States, Italy and Spain.

Across under 25 US areas, participants ranged in age from about 18 to 90 years. V was clipped by 8 bases and J by 5 bases; unmatched bases: 9. CDR3 length equals 15 residues. CDR1 SNHLY and CDR2 FYNNEI come from the germline V gene. The method was immunoSEQ multiplex PCR; TCRdb's version includes in-frame clones alone and lacks a portion of them. In the table there are 150,000 or so clones, roughly 80% of which are singletons. This chain uses TRBV2 with TRBJ1-1; 12 positions agree with TRBD1. The TCR sequence derives from a woman aged 60-75 years who had recovered from COVID-19. The sample consisted of PBMCs or T cells enriched from blood (not recorded which). As DNA, the CDR3 is TGTGCCAGCCTTGGGACAGGGGGCATTGGAACTGAAGCTTTCTTT. Its translation: CASLGTGGIGTEAFF.